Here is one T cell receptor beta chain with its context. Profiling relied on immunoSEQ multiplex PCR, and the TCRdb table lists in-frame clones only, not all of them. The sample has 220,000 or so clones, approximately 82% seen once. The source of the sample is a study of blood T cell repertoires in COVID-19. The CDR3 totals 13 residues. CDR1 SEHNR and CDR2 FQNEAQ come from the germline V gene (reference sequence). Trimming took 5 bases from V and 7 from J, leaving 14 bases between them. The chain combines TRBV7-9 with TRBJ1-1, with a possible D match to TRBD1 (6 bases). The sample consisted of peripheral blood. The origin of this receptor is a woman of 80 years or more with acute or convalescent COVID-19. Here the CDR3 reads CASSPQGGIEAFF. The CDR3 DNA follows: TGTGCCAGCAGCCCACAGGGTGGTATTGAAGCTTTCTTT. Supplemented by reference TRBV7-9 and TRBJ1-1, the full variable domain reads DTGVSQNPRHKITKRGQNVTFRCDPISEHNRLYWYRQTLGQGPEFLTYFQNEAQLEKSRLLSDRFSAERPKGSFSTLEIQRTEQGDSAMYLCASSPQGGIEAFFGQGTRLTVV.